This TCR beta chain came from a study of cytomegalovirus exposure and HLA in healthy donors. Study-level points and caveats: An analysis was carried out later, and it reportedly showed fewer N-insertions in an Asian-associated ancestry cluster than the roughly 670-donor mean. Among CMV-associated TCR beta chains, most appeared HLA-restricted in a later analysis.

Every donor was a healthy person donating bone marrow. Likely unrecorded immune exposures existed in these nominally healthy donors. Note on this clone: The antigen remains undetermined.

The CDR3 runs to 12 residues. The V and J ends lost 9 bases and 9 bases, in that order; junction bases with no gene match: 10. Looked up from germline, CDR1 is MNHNS and CDR2 is SASEGT. A multiplex PCR was run with 60 Vbeta primers and 13 Jbeta primers. Sequencing used immunoSEQ multiplex PCR; TCRdb keeps in-frame clones, though not all of them. The data contain 130,000 or so clones, less than 80% of them singletons. This receptor was taken from a man aged 40-55 years in good health and CMV-seropositive. The sample consisted of PBMCs. V and J are TRBV6-1 and TRBJ2-7; TRBD1 matches 8 bases. The CDR3 DNA is TGTGCCAGTCTGGACAGGGCAACTGGGCAGTACTTC. This sequence encodes CASLDRATGQYF.